The 21 T cell receptor beta chains reported below all come from one sample, sequenced in a study of T cell changes during pregnancy in multiple sclerosis. Produced via immunoSEQ multiplex PCR; TCRdb's table is partial and in-frame only. The table includes about 71,000 clones, about 91% detected once. Source: CD8+ T cells from peripheral blood mononuclear cells, taken before pregnancy. These receptors originate from a female donor with multiple sclerosis, enrolled in a pregnancy study.

The V and J genes are TRBV18 and TRBJ2-6, with 9 nucleotides matching TRBD2. The germline CDR1 and CDR2 sequences are KGHSH and LQKENI. There are 15 residues in the CDR3. The V segment lost 4 bases and the J segment 4 bases; nucleotides outside the gene matches: 2. The CDR3 DNA reads TGTGCCAGCTCACGCGGGGGGGCCGGGGCCAACGTCCTGACTTTC. Its translation: CASSRGGAGANVLTF.

The chain is built from TRBV7-9 and TRBJ2-1; D may be TRBD1 (5 bases). Germline V gene data show CDR1 as SEHNR and CDR2 as FQNEAQ (reference sequence). This CDR3 comprises 11 residues. V lost 4 bases, J lost 10 bases, and 8 bases lay in between. Here the CDR3 reads CASSSGSEQFF. For the CDR3, the DNA is TGTGCCAGCAGCTCAGGGTCCGAGCAGTTCTTC.

This clone was seen ten or more times. The gene calls are TRBV27 and TRBJ1-5; possibly TRBD1 for D (5 bases). This CDR3 spans 14 amino acids. The V gene's germline CDR1 is MNHEY and CDR2 SMNVEV (reference sequence). V gave up 3 bases and J gave up 9 bases, with 15 bases separating them. The CDR3 DNA reads as TGTGCCAGCAGTTTGGGGGGGAATTTCTGGCCCCAGCATTTT. Amino acid sequence: CASSLGGNFWPQHF.

V and J are TRBV6-6 and TRBJ1-2, with 7 bases that match TRBD1. CDR3 length: 13 amino acids. J gave up 8 bases and V 6 bases, and 9 bases lay outside the gene matches. Germline CDR1 reads MNHNY; CDR2 reads SVGAGI (reference sequence). CDR3 nucleotide sequence: TGTGCCAGCAGCCAGGGACAGACTAAGGGCTACACCTTC. Translation: CASSQGQTKGYTF.

The gene calls are TRBV18 and TRBJ2-2, with D uncertain. Germline CDR1 is KGHSH and CDR2 is LQKENI. The CDR3 covers 14 residues. The V and J ends lost 5 bases and 0 bases respectively, with 7 bases between them. The CDR3 loop reads CASSDNTNTGELFF. CDR3 sequence (DNA): TGTGCCAGCTCAGACAACACGAACACCGGGGAGCTGTTTTTT.

The chain is built from TRBV5-6 and TRBJ1-5; D possibly corresponds to TRBD1 (5 bases). The CDR3 runs 17 residues. CDR1 SGHDT and CDR2 YYEEEE come from the germline V gene. The V gene lost 4 bases and the J gene lost 0 bases, with 17 bases spanning the gap. This chain's CDR3 is CASSQRWTTNSNQPQHF. CDR3 bases: TGTGCCAGCAGCCAAAGATGGACAACTAATAGCAATCAGCCCCAGCATTTT.

This clone was detected once. The chain carries TRBV4-2 and TRBJ2-7; TRBD2 matches at 14 bases. The V segment lost 1 base and the J segment 4 bases; nucleotides outside the gene matches: 0. The CDR3 contains 15 residues. Germline V CDR1 and CDR2: LGHNA, YNFKEQ. The CDR3 is CASSQGLAGGYEQYF. In DNA, the CDR3 is TGTGCCAGCAGCCAAGGACTAGCGGGGGGGTACGAGCAGTACTTC.

The gene calls are TRBV2 and TRBJ2-3, with D possibly being TRBD1 (5 bases). The CDR3 has 12 residues. The V gene's germline CDR1 is SNHLY and CDR2 FYNNEI. V dropped 7 bases and J dropped 3 bases, with 8 bases sitting between them. The CDR3 DNA is TGTGCCAGCATTGCAGGGACAGATACGCAGTATTTT. Translating it yields CASIAGTDTQYF.

This rearrangement joins TRBV10-2 to TRBJ1-2, with TRBD1 as a possible D gene (5 bases). Germline V lookup: CDR1 WSHSY, CDR2 SAAADI. The CDR3 runs to 16 residues. Trimming removed 5 bases at V and 7 bases at J, with 23 bases between. The CDR3 DNA reads TGCGCCAGCAGTAAACAGACAGCGAATCACCTTGTTGGCTACACCTTC. Its translation: CASSKQTANHLVGYTF.

CDR3 in DNA: TGTGCCAGTAGTTCGGCAGGGGGCCATGGCGGGGAGCTGTTTTTT. Translation gives CASSSAGGHGGELFF. V is TRBV19 and J is TRBJ2-2; 8 positions agree with TRBD1. The germline V gene encodes CDR1 LNHDA and CDR2 SQIVND (reference sequence). The trim removed 5 bases at V and 7 bases at J, leaving 9 bases unmatched. CDR3 size: 15 residues.

The gene calls are TRBV25-1 and TRBJ2-3, with 8 bases matching TRBD2. This CDR3 is 17 amino acids long. Germline V gene sequence: CDR1 MGHDK, CDR2 SYGVNS. Trimming removed 5 bases from V and 1 base from J; junction bases left unmatched: 11. CDR3 DNA sequence: TGTGCCAGCAGTTCCGGGGGAGCGGGGGCCGGCACAGATACGCAGTATTTT. This translates into CASSSGGAGAGTDTQYF.

The rearrangement links TRBV4-1 to TRBJ1-3; 10 bases map to TRBD1. This CDR3 has 17 amino acids. Germline V gene lookup returns CDR1 MGHRA and CDR2 YSYEKL. J was trimmed by 0 bases and V by 7 bases; bases with no gene match: 9. CDR3 sequence reads: CASNPGQGISSGNTIYF. CDR3 DNA: TGCGCCAGCAACCCGGGACAGGGGATCAGCTCTGGAAACACCATATATTTT.

The chain has TRBV11-2 and TRBJ2-7; 7 bases align to TRBD1. The CDR3 contains 15 residues. Germline CDR1 SGHAT, CDR2 FQNNGV. V gave up 5 bases and J gave up 4 bases; unmatched junction bases: 11. The CDR3 DNA follows: TGTGCCAGCAGCCAAATCAACAGGGGTTTTTACGAGCAGTACTTC. This sequence encodes CASSQINRGFYEQYF.

The genes are TRBV7-2 and TRBJ2-2; 11 bases align to TRBD2. The germline V gene has CDR1 SGHTA and CDR2 FQGNSA. The length of the CDR3 is 16 residues. V lost 1 base, J lost 5 bases, and 3 bases stayed unmatched. CDR3 region: CASSLGTSGPTGELFF. CDR3 sequence (DNA): TGTGCCAGCAGCTTAGGGACTAGCGGGCCGACCGGGGAGCTGTTTTTT.

The rearrangement uses TRBV2 and TRBJ2-1; weak D call: TRBD1 (6 bases). CDR1 is SNHLY, CDR2 FYNNEI, per germline. The CDR3 loop spans 16 amino acids. Trimming took off 2 bases at V and 0 bases at J, with 11 bases between the two ends. CDR3 protein: CASSERQGPSYNEQFF. CDR3 nucleotide sequence: TGTGCCAGCAGTGAAAGGCAGGGGCCCTCCTACAATGAGCAGTTCTTC.

On this clone itself: Other nucleotide sequences from this sample produce the same CDR3. V is TRBV29-1 and J is TRBJ2-7, with 9 bases lining up with TRBD2. This CDR3 is built from 15 residues. Trimming cost V 2 bases and J 7 bases; bases outside gene matches: 12. Germline loops: CDR1 SQVTM, CDR2 ANQGSEA. In DNA form, the CDR3 reads TGCAGCGTTGAACTTAGGGCTAGCGGGAAGTATGAGCAGTACTTC. Protein sequence: CSVELRASGKYEQYF.

J is TRBJ2-5 and V is TRBV9; 11 positions match TRBD2. Per the germline V gene, CDR1 is SGDLS and CDR2 is YYNGEE. V trimming: 2 bases; J trimming: 2 bases; junction bases outside the gene matches: 2. The CDR3 has 15 amino acids. The DNA for the CDR3 is TGTGCCAGCAGCGTGTTAGCGGGGGGGCAAGAGACCCAGTACTTC. Translated: CASSVLAGGQETQYF.

The chain combines TRBV19 with TRBJ1-1; D unresolved. The CDR3 has 13 residues. V was shortened by 6 bases and J by 1 base, with 9 bases between the two germline ends. Germline CDR1 reads LNHDA; CDR2 reads SQIVND (reference sequence). CDR3 protein: CASSPTRNTEAFF. The CDR3 bases are TGTGCCAGTAGCCCAACTCGGAACACTGAAGCTTTCTTT.

The chain has TRBV6-5 and TRBJ2-7; 9 bases are shared with TRBD2. This CDR3 is built from 15 residues. Germline CDR1 reads MNHEY; CDR2 reads SVGAGI. The V gene end was trimmed by 7 bases and the J gene end by 2 bases; junction bases not matched to a gene: 9. Written as DNA, the CDR3 is TGTGCCAGCAATTCCCTTAGCGGGGGCCCCTACGAGCAGTACTTC. This sequence encodes CASNSLSGGPYEQYF.

V is TRBV30 and J is TRBJ2-5; possibly TRBD1 for D (5 bases). CDR3 size: 16 residues. Trimming removed 4 bases at V and 3 bases at J, with 21 bases between. The germline V gene has CDR1 GTSNPN and CDR2 SVGIG (reference sequence). The CDR3 DNA sequence: TGTGCCTGGATCAAAAAGCTGGGCCTAGGGGAAGAGACCCAGTACTTC. Protein product: CAWIKKLGLGEETQYF. The whole variable domain, filled in from reference TRBV30 and TRBJ2-5, reads SQTIHQWPATLVQPVGSPLSLECTVEGTSNPNLYWYRQAAGRGLQLLFYSVGIGQISSEVPQNLSASRPQDRQFILSSKKLLLSDSGFYLCAWIKKLGLGEETQYFGPGTRLLVL.

V gene TRBV5-4 combines with J gene TRBJ2-3, with D perhaps TRBD2 (7 bases). Trimming removed 0 bases at V and 4 bases at J, with 18 bases between. The CDR3 is 17 amino acids. Germline V CDR1 and CDR2: SGHNT, YYREEE (reference sequence). The CDR3 protein is CASSLVPLAGAADTQYF. CDR3 in DNA: TGTGCCAGCAGCTTGGTCCCTCTCGCGGGGGCGGCAGATACGCAGTATTTT. Drawing the rest from reference TRBV5-4 and TRBJ2-3, the complete variable domain is ETGVTQSPTHLIKTRGQQVTLRCSSQSGHNTVSWYQQALGQGPQFIFQYYREEENGRGNFPPRFSGLQFPNYSSELNVNALELDDSALYLCASSLVPLAGAADTQYFGPGTRLTVL.